This TCR beta chain was observed in a study of T cell repertoires in cytomegalovirus infection. This clonotype was counted ten times or more. CDR1 and CDR2 (germline): SGHTA, FQGNSA. This CDR3 is 19 amino acids long. Trimming took off 0 bases at V and 11 bases at J, with 26 bases between the two ends. TCRdb recomputed calls from the reads with MiXCR, one row per CDR3 protein. The repertoire includes about 260,000 distinct CDR3 sequences, around 15% of them detected once, and roughly 8.7% sits in the top ten. The sequence derives from a human donor in good health (CMV status not recorded). Some clones in this sample may be carry-over from other donors' samples. The chain combines TRBV7-2 with TRBJ1-6; D gene uncertain. The sample was PBMCs. CDR3 sequence reads: CASSLAPAKTAIMRAPLHF. In DNA, the CDR3 is TGTGCCAGCAGCTTAGCCCCTGCCAAGACCGCGATTATGAGGGCACCCCTCCACTTT.